The T cell receptor (beta chain) under discussion was sequenced for a study of shared clonotypes between healthy human individuals. This clone was recorded at least ten times. Its target is unknown. As processed by the authors: ImmunoSEQ yielded junction-only sequences lacking quality scores, so filtering differed. Profiling relied on immunoSEQ multiplex PCR, and the TCRdb table lists in-frame clones only, not all of them. Clone size and the V and J calls come from that table; the DNA yielded D and trimming. The repertoire holds over 850,000 clones, with 70% to 80% as singletons. Study-level results: Despite large depth, rarefaction showed incomplete sorted-subset sequencing. Relative to clonotypes present in all four donors, those not shared had lower generation probabilities. The naive CD4 repertoires of several donors were compared, and approximately 4.5% of clonotypes were shared.

Germline-derived CDR1 and CDR2 are KGHSH and LQKENI. This CDR3 region has 15 residues. The J segment lost 4 bases and the V segment lost 2 bases, leaving 5 bases of the junction unmatched. The clonotype was recovered from a man between 18 and 29 years old in good health. Some clones in this sample may be carry-over from other donors' samples. The chain recombines TRBV18 with TRBJ2-3, with 8 bases lining up with TRBD1. The sample taken for sequencing was memory CD4+ T cells from PBMCs. Subset denoted: CD45RA-negative fraction. This CDR3 reads CASSPDRGAADTQYF. The CDR3 nucleotides are TGTGCCAGCTCACCAGACAGGGGAGCAGCAGATACGCAGTATTTT.